This TCR beta chain was sequenced in a study of T cells after yellow fever vaccination. Study-level findings and limits: Of the clonotypes, a small share occurred in both CD4 and CD8 compartments. Contaminating bulk clonotypes could be abundant in FACS-sorted repertoires.

V was shortened by 5 bases and J by 3 bases, with 17 bases between the two germline ends. The germline V gene encodes CDR1 SEHNR and CDR2 FQNEAQ (reference sequence). The CDR3 loop spans 16 amino acids. This clonotype was seen more than once but under ten times. What it recognizes is unknown. Universal primer sites and UMIs were introduced during 5'RACE template-switching synthesis of TCR cDNA. TCRdb processed the 5' RACE reads anew with MiXCR; each CDR3 protein has one entry. The sample contains some 600,000 distinct CDR3 sequences, approximately 13% of which appear only once. The specimen was PBMCs, collected on the day of the yellow fever booster vaccination. The V gene is TRBV7-9, the J gene TRBJ2-1; D gene unclear. The TCR originated in a man aged 25 to 45 who received the YFV17D yellow fever vaccine. The CDR3 coding sequence is TGTGCCAGCAGCCGGCCAAAGAGTGACGTCTACAATGAGCAGTTCTTC. Protein product: CASSRPKSDVYNEQFF. Drawing the rest from reference TRBV7-9 and TRBJ2-1, the complete variable domain is DTGVSQNPRHKITKRGQNVTFRCDPISEHNRLYWYRQTLGQGPEFLTYFQNEAQLEKSRLLSDRFSAERPKGSFSTLEIQRTEQGDSAMYLCASSRPKSDVYNEQFFGPGTRLTVL.